This section outlines one TCR beta chain sequence together with its context. Single viable CD3+CD4+CD8-CD45RO+ cells were sorted as the memory CD4+ T cells. This sample stems from a study of memory CD4+ T cells and cytomegalovirus serostatus. Study information: This sample comes from healthy Belgian adults, under 10 CMV seropositive, approximately 22 seronegative.

Clones were read by immunoSEQ multiplex PCR, and TCRdb kept only the in-frame ones, dropping some. The sample shows about 58,000 clones, around 82% of them seen only once. The CDR3 loop spans 16 amino acids. Germline V gene data show CDR1 as LNHDA and CDR2 as SQIVND (reference sequence). V lost 0 bases and J 0 bases, leaving 6 bases between the germline ends. What was sequenced was memory CD4+ T cells from blood. The genes are TRBV19 and TRBJ2-6, with D unresolved. This TCR was recovered from an adult in good health and CMV-seronegative. Some clones in this sample may be carry-over from other donors' samples. The CDR3 DNA is TGTGCCAGTAGTATAGAGGGCAACTCTGGGGCCAACGTCCTGACTTTC. Protein: CASSIEGNSGANVLTF.